Below, one TCR beta chain is given with its context. This record belongs to a study of identifying expanded T cells in peripheral blood. TCRdb keeps only in-frame clones here, not all; method: immunoSEQ multiplex PCR. In the table there are about 80,000 clones, 70% to 90% of which are singletons. The CDR3 is made up of 17 amino acids. Germline V gene data show CDR1 as SNHLY and CDR2 as FYNNEI. V lost 5 bases, J lost 0 bases, and 17 bases lay in between. This TCR came from a person aged 18 to 75 in good health. Sequencing was done on a sample of blood. The chain has TRBV2 and TRBJ1-5; D might be TRBD1 (5 bases). The CDR3 nucleotides read TGTGCCAGCAGTCTTCGGGACGGCAGCTATAGCAATCAGCCCCAGCATTTT. It codes for CASSLRDGSYSNQPQHF. The full variable domain, completed using reference TRBV2 and TRBJ1-5, is EPEVTQTPSHQVTQMGQEVILRCVPISNHLYFYWYRQILGQKVEFLVSFYNNEISEKSEIFDDQFSVERPDGSNFTLKIRSTKLEDSAMYFCASSLRDGSYSNQPQHFGDGTRLSIL.